This T cell receptor beta chain originates from a study of CD8+CD57+ T cells in acquired aplastic anemia. Background on the study: Sorted CD4+ and CD8+ cells yielded DNA averaging around 3.2 ug. Study-wide points: In common between the patients and the controls were twenty-nine CD8+ CDR3 sequences.

The use of genomic DNA as template underpinned the TCR beta VDJ and CDR3 profiling. TCRdb recomputed calls from the reads with MiXCR, one row per CDR3 protein. The sample lists hundreds of thousands of distinct CDR3 sequences; 65% to 80% were seen once. In regard to this clonotype: Antigen unknown. The CDR3 end shows no conserved phenylalanine or tryptophan, and so a read error is likely. The DNA is omitted, as the CDR3 cannot be located on it reliably, and the CDR3 follows TCRdb's listing.

The TCR was taken from a human donor in good health, serving as a control. The sequencing sample was made of sorted CD4+, CD8+, or CD8+CD57+ T cells (not recorded which) from PBMCs.

CDR3 sequence reads: CASSEPGTSGGAY. J is TRBJ1-6 and V is TRBV7-9. A total of 13 residues make up the CDR3, ends included. The germline V gene encodes CDR1 SEHNR and CDR2 FQNEAQ (reference sequence).